This T cell receptor beta chain stems from a study of immune heterogeneity within non-small cell lung tumors. Whole-study context: Histology included several squamous cell carcinomas, over 9 non-squamous carcinomas and 1 unspecified tumor.

This clonotype was counted a few times. J gave up 4 bases and V 6 bases, and 7 bases lay outside the gene matches. Per germline, CDR1 MNHNS and CDR2 SASEGT. The CDR3 spans 14 residues. Bulk tumor genomic DNA served as template, at 600 ng per sample. Biopsies, several per primary tumor and spaced far apart, were collected during surgery. Patients underwent curative surgery for untreated, newly diagnosed non-small cell lung cancer. Multiplex PCR amplified TCR beta CDR3 with 32 V and 13 J primers. TCRdb called the multiplex PCR reads again in MiXCR, with one record for every CDR3 protein. The sample consists of thousands of distinct CDR3 sequences, 45% to 55% of them appearing once.

The rearrangement links TRBV6-1 to TRBJ2-7; 9 bases agree with TRBD2. Sequencing was done on a sample of lung tumor tissue. The receptor was isolated from a man aged 55 to 69 with non-small cell lung cancer. CDR3 sequence reads: CASRVAGARYEQYF. CDR3 nucleotide sequence: TGTGCCAGCAGGGTAGCGGGGGCAAGGTACGAGCAGTACTTC.